This TCR beta chain appears in the sequencing data of a study of human T cells and chemical hapten exposure. Overall study context: From small differences in pooled library volume came most of the variation in per-sample TCR yields.

Whole blood, unfractionated, served as the material for total RNA extraction. Details on this clonotype: The target antigen is unknown.

Study-wide results and caveats: Sensitizing with DPC caused no change in TCRs above 1 in 1000 frequency.

Unique molecular identifiers were linked by the library to individual cDNA molecules. TCRdb ran MiXCR on the 5' RACE reads and lists one entry per CDR3 protein. The sample shows tens of thousands of distinct CDR3 sequences, approximately 7.7% of them seen only once. The TCR comes from a male donor in good health.

Written as DNA, the CDR3 is TGTGCCAGCAGTGAGCCTTTCACAGATACGCAGTATTTT. This gives the protein CASSEPFTDTQYF. The chain couples TRBV2 to TRBJ2-3, with no clear D. The V end lost 3 bases, the J end lost 2 bases, and 6 bases lay between the germline ends. The CDR3 consists of 13 residues. From germline, CDR1 is SNHLY and CDR2 FYNNEI.